This note documents a single T cell receptor beta chain sequence. TCRdb keeps only in-frame clones here, not all; method: immunoSEQ multiplex PCR. The repertoire holds about 2 million clones, with about 95% as singletons. The CDR3 has 17 amino acids. Trimming stripped 1 base from V and 0 bases from J, with 13 bases between. From germline, CDR1 is SGHAT and CDR2 FQNNGV. CD45RO-negative cells were positively selected for CCR7, leaving out terminally differentiated effector memory CD45RA+ cells. The data originate from a study of shared clonotypes between healthy human individuals. Across the study: Each donor's CD8 memory used one plate, CD8 naive two, each CD4 subset three.

Sequenced: naive CD8+ T cells sorted from blood. V and J are TRBV11-2 and TRBJ1-3; possible D gene TRBD1, 6 bases. The TCR originated in a man aged 18 to 29 in good health. In nucleotides, the CDR3 is TGTGCCAGCAGCTTAGGGAAGACAGGCTTCTCTGGAAACACCATATATTTT. Translation gives CASSLGKTGFSGNTIYF.